The 28 T cell receptor beta chains below come from one sample, sequenced in a study of T-cell memory formation after mild COVID-19. TCRdb recomputed calls from the 5' RACE reads with MiXCR, one row per CDR3 protein. This sample has under 40,000 distinct CDR3 sequences, with approximately 6.5% found just once. Sequencing used PBMCs or a T cell subset sorted from them (not recorded which). These receptors were collected from an adult who had mild COVID-19 (a few samples of this study predate the infection). Cell type and time point are not known.

J is TRBJ2-7 and V is TRBV5-1, with D unclear. The V gene lost 3 bases and the J gene lost 0 bases, with 16 bases spanning the gap. Germline CDR1 SGHRS, CDR2 YFSETQ. The CDR3 contains 16 residues. CDR3 residues: CASSSSSLLSSYEQYF. CDR3 DNA: TGCGCCAGCAGCTCCAGCAGTCTCCTGAGCTCCTACGAGCAGTACTTC.

This clonotype was recorded many times. J is TRBJ1-4 and V is TRBV28, with 7 nucleotides matching TRBD1. V dropped 4 bases and J dropped 6; count of bases not matched to a gene: 2. Germline CDR1 is MDHEN and CDR2 is SYDVKM. The CDR3 extends over 13 amino acids. The CDR3 here is CASSYGTDEKLFF. The CDR3, as DNA: TGTGCCAGCAGTTACGGGACAGATGAAAAACTGTTTTTT. Filled out from reference TRBV28 and TRBJ1-4, the complete variable domain reads DVKVTQSSRYLVKRTGEKVFLECVQDMDHENMFWYRQDPGLGLRLIYFSYDVKMKEKGDIPEGYSVSREKKERFSLILESASTNQTSMYLCASSYGTDEKLFFGSGTQLSVL.

This clonotype was found a few times. This chain uses TRBV14 with TRBJ1-1; D perhaps matches TRBD1 (5 bases). V was cut by 1 base and J by 0 bases, with 12 bases left in between. Germline lookup yields CDR1 SGHDN and CDR2 FVKESK. This CDR3 contains 16 residues. CDR3 sequence reads: CASSQGRQLMNTEAFF. The CDR3 DNA reads as TGTGCCAGCAGCCAAGGGAGACAGTTAATGAACACTGAAGCTTTCTTT.

This clonotype has at least ten counts. The chain recombines TRBV9 with TRBJ2-3; 9 bases match TRBD2. Germline lookup yields CDR1 SGDLS and CDR2 YYNGEE. Trimming at V came to 0 bases and at J to 6 bases, leaving 8 bases not matched to a gene. The CDR3 has 16 residues. The CDR3 protein is CASSVDSGGTLDTQYF. The CDR3 DNA follows: TGTGCCAGCAGCGTAGATAGCGGGGGTACCTTGGATACGCAGTATTTT.

The V and J genes are TRBV6-5 and TRBJ1-1; TRBD1 is a possible D gene (6 bases). V lost 2 bases and J 1 base, leaving 8 bases between the germline ends. This CDR3 region has 14 residues. In germline, CDR1 is MNHEY, CDR2 SVGAGI. CDR3 nucleotides: TGTGCCAGCAGTTACCGGACAGAGAACACTGAAGCTTTCTTT. Translation: CASSYRTENTEAFF.

The rearrangement joins TRBV7-3 to TRBJ2-1; 8 bases map to TRBD2. The trim removed 4 bases at V and 6 bases at J, leaving 11 bases unmatched. This CDR3 has 16 residues. CDR1 is SGHTA and CDR2 is FQGTGA in the germline V gene. The CDR3 loop reads CASSSRPGTSANEQFF. In nucleotides, the CDR3 is TGTGCCAGCAGCTCGCGTCCCGGGACTAGTGCCAATGAGCAGTTCTTC.

A few counts support this clonotype. This rearrangement joins TRBV4-2 to TRBJ1-4; no clear D. Per germline, CDR1 LGHNA and CDR2 YNFKEQ. Trimming stripped 1 base from V and 0 bases from J, with 9 bases between. This CDR3 contains 16 residues. The CDR3, as DNA: TGTGCCAGCAGCCAAGTCCCGGTCTCAACTAATGAAAAACTGTTTTTT. Protein: CASSQVPVSTNEKLFF.

V usage is TRBV29-1 and J usage is TRBJ2-2, with D possibly matching TRBD2 (6 bases). Germline CDR1 reads SQVTM; CDR2 reads ANQGSEA. V lost 6 bases and J lost 3, with 14 bases in between. The CDR3 length is 14 residues. In DNA form, the CDR3 reads TGCAGCGTCCTTCTGGGACTGCACACCGGGGAGCTGTTTTTT. Protein product: CSVLLGLHTGELFF.

This clonotype was recorded at least ten times. The chain carries TRBV7-2 and TRBJ2-5; D gene unclear. Trimming removed 1 base at V and 5 bases at J, with 11 bases between. Germline V gene sequence: CDR1 SGHTA, CDR2 FQGNSA. The CDR3 contains 14 residues. The CDR3 loop reads CASSLVWTVETQYF. In DNA form, the CDR3 reads TGTGCCAGCAGCTTAGTTTGGACGGTGGAGACCCAGTACTTC.

There are a few counts of this clonotype. The V gene is TRBV3-1, the J gene TRBJ2-7, with D perhaps TRBD1 or TRBD2 (6 bases each). Germline CDR1 reads LGHDT; CDR2 reads YNNKEL (reference sequence). The CDR3 covers 13 residues. V shed 7 bases and J shed 7 bases, with 17 bases lying between them. CDR3 protein: CASTGGGSQEQYF. The CDR3 nucleotides are TGTGCCAGCACCGGAGGGGGGTCTCAGGAGCAGTACTTC.

In this sample, this clonotype turned up a few times. The chain recombines TRBV7-9 with TRBJ2-3; the D gene is possibly TRBD1 (5 bases). CDR1 and CDR2 from the germline V gene are SEHNR and FQNEAQ (reference sequence). Trimming stripped 1 base from V and 2 bases from J, with 7 bases between. The CDR3 contains 14 residues. The CDR3 nucleotides are TGTGCCAGCAGCTTAGGGGGCCCCACAGATACGCAGTATTTT. Its protein is CASSLGGPTDTQYF.

This clonotype has more than one count but fewer than ten. The chain is built from TRBV30 and TRBJ1-5; D is ambiguous. The CDR3 extends over 13 amino acids. The germline V and J ends were trimmed by 2 bases and 6 bases, with 11 bases remaining between them. The germline CDR1 and CDR2 sequences are GTSNPN and SVGIG (reference sequence). In DNA form, the CDR3 reads TGTGCCTGGAGTTACACCGATCGTCAGCCCCAGCATTTT. As protein: CAWSYTDRQPQHF.

This clonotype has a count of ten or more. The chain joins TRBV7-2 to TRBJ1-2, with no clear D. This CDR3 has 12 amino acids. V was pared by 5 bases and J by 5 bases, with 9 bases between. In germline, CDR1 is SGHTA, CDR2 FQGNSA. CDR3 residues: CASSAYLYGYTF. CDR3 DNA sequence: TGTGCCAGCAGCGCCTACCTTTATGGCTACACCTTC.

There are many counts of this clonotype. This sequence joins TRBV13 and TRBJ2-7, with TRBD2 identical over 13 bases. Trimming removed 5 bases from V and 0 bases from J; junction bases left unmatched: 4. This CDR3 spans 16 amino acids. CDR1 is PRHDT and CDR2 is FYEKMQ in the germline V gene (reference sequence). The CDR3 nucleotides read TGTGCCAGCAGCCCAGGACTAGCGGGAGCCTCCTACGAGCAGTACTTC. It encodes CASSPGLAGASYEQYF.

This rearrangement joins TRBV5-6 to TRBJ2-7, with a weak D call TRBD1 (6 bases). The germline CDR1 and CDR2 sequences are SGHDT and YYEEEE. Trimming shortened V by 4 bases and J by 9 bases, and 17 bases separated the two germline ends. CDR3 length: 13 residues. The chain's CDR3 is CASSLGQLRGQYF. Written as DNA, the CDR3 is TGTGCCAGCAGCCTCGGACAGCTCCGTGGGCAGTACTTC.

V and J are TRBV23-1 and TRBJ2-7; possibly TRBD1 for D (5 bases). TRBV23-1 is known as an ORF, though its function is uncertain. With 0 bases removed from V and 3 bases from J, the gap between germline ends came to 9 bases. The CDR3 length is 14 residues. The CDR3 DNA reads as TGCGCCAGCAGTCAATCGTCCCAGGGCTACGAGCAGTACTTC. As protein: CASSQSSQGYEQYF.

This clonotype was observed a few times. The chain couples TRBV11-2 to TRBJ2-2; D is unclear. The V gene's germline CDR1 is SGHAT and CDR2 FQNNGV. Trimming removed 8 bases from V and 3 bases from J, with 10 bases in between. The CDR3 length is 13 residues. The DNA of the CDR3 is TGTGCCAGCCGGGCCTGGGACACCGGGGAGCTGTTTTTT. This gives the protein CASRAWDTGELFF.

This clonotype showed up just a few times. This chain uses TRBV7-3 with TRBJ2-3; D call uncertain. Germline values: CDR1 SGHTA, CDR2 FQGTGA. CDR3 length equals 14 residues. Deletions cut 4 bases from V and 1 base from J, with 9 bases between. The CDR3 DNA reads as TGTGCCAGCAGCTCGTCCCCGGGCACAGATACGCAGTATTTT. Amino acid sequence: CASSSSPGTDTQYF.

The rearrangement uses TRBV3-1 and TRBJ2-2; the D gene could be TRBD1 or TRBD2 (5 bases each). Looked up from germline, CDR1 is LGHDT and CDR2 is YNNKEL (reference sequence). Trimming shortened V by 4 bases and J by 2 bases, and 11 bases separated the two germline ends. The CDR3 is 15 residues long. DNA for the CDR3: TGTGCCAGCAGCCGCTCAGGGACCAACACCGGGGAGCTGTTTTTT. Its protein product is CASSRSGTNTGELFF.

V and J are TRBV25-1 and TRBJ1-6; 9 bases agree with TRBD1. The V and J ends lost 6 bases and 6 bases, in that order; junction bases with no gene match: 9. Per germline, CDR1 MGHDK and CDR2 SYGVNS. The CDR3 length is 16 residues. The chain's CDR3 is CASSDSQGASNSPLHF. CDR3 sequence (DNA): TGTGCCAGCAGCGACTCACAGGGGGCGAGTAATTCACCCCTCCACTTT.

Many counts were recorded for this clonotype. The V and J genes are TRBV5-1 and TRBJ1-5; the D gene is possibly TRBD1 (5 bases). This CDR3 contains 14 residues. Trimming took off 0 bases at V and 3 bases at J, with 7 bases between the two ends. Germline V gene data show CDR1 as SGHRS and CDR2 as YFSETQ. CDR3 bases: TGCGCCAGCAGCTTGGGACAGCCCAATCAGCCCCAGCATTTT. Its translation is CASSLGQPNQPQHF.

This clonotype turned up a few times. This chain links TRBV12-3 or TRBV12-4 with TRBJ1-4; D is unresolved. V gave up 3 bases and J gave up 8 bases, with 16 bases separating them. This CDR3 spans 15 amino acids. The CDR3 sequence is CASSFPGAMGEKLFF. CDR3 nucleotides: TGTGCCAGCAGTTTCCCGGGTGCGATGGGAGAAAAACTGTTTTTT.

This clonotype has a count of ten or more. This chain links TRBV7-3 with TRBJ2-1, with 9 nucleotides matching TRBD2. Germline V gives CDR1 SGHTA, CDR2 FQGTGA. V trimming: 5 bases; J trimming: 14 bases; junction bases outside the gene matches: 7. CDR3 length: 12 amino acids. CDR3 coding DNA: TGTGCCAGCAGCACCCAGCGGGGGGTGAAGTTCTTC. The encoded protein is CASSTQRGVKFF.

The J gene is TRBJ1-1, the V gene TRBV7-9; no definite D call. Germline values: CDR1 SEHNR, CDR2 FQNEAQ (reference sequence). The CDR3 has 13 amino acids. V lost 6 bases to trimming and J lost 1 base, with 9 bases between them. CDR3 in amino acids: CASSQVANTEAFF. The CDR3 bases are TGTGCCAGCAGTCAGGTGGCGAACACTGAAGCTTTCTTT. Full variable domain (rest looked up from reference TRBV7-9 and TRBJ1-1): DTGVSQNPRHKITKRGQNVTFRCDPISEHNRLYWYRQTLGQGPEFLTYFQNEAQLEKSRLLSDRFSAERPKGSFSTLEIQRTEQGDSAMYLCASSQVANTEAFFGQGTRLTVV.

This clonotype was seen repeatedly, ten times or more. The V gene is TRBV12-3 or TRBV12-4, the J gene TRBJ2-3; 7 bases fit TRBD2. J was trimmed by 10 bases and V by 7 bases; bases with no gene match: 20. The CDR3 totals 16 residues. This CDR3 is CASTPQDGGSGSAQYF. The CDR3 DNA follows: TGTGCCAGCACCCCTCAGGATGGCGGGAGTGGCTCGGCGCAGTATTTT.

This clonotype was picked up a small number of times. The chain joins TRBV5-6 to TRBJ2-1; maybe TRBD2 (6 bases). Looked up from germline, CDR1 is SGHDT and CDR2 is YYEEEE. CDR3 length equals 12 residues. The ends were cut back, 1 base at V and 10 bases at J, with 9 bases in the middle. The CDR3 here is CASSLRSGEQFF. CDR3 DNA sequence: TGTGCCAGCAGCTTGAGGAGCGGGGAGCAGTTCTTC.

As to this clonotype: The junction departs from the called germline gene at one end, perhaps through a read error. This chain uses TRBV13 with TRBJ1-1, with 8 bases aligning to TRBD1. The CDR3 is made up of 14 amino acids. Per the germline V gene, CDR1 is PRHDT and CDR2 is FYEKMQ (reference sequence). Here the CDR3 DNA reads TGTGCCAGCAGCCTAGGACAGGGTCTGACTGAAGCTTTCTTT. Translating gives CASSLGQGLTEAFF.

This clonotype was observed a handful of times. The chain carries TRBV5-1 and TRBJ1-3; D gene ambiguous. The length of the CDR3 is 13 residues. The V and J ends lost 5 bases and 2 bases respectively, with 8 bases between them. CDR1 and CDR2 (germline): SGHRS, YFSETQ. CDR3 amino acids: CASSSDPGNTIYF. The CDR3 DNA reads as TGCGCCAGCAGTTCCGACCCTGGAAACACCATATATTTT.